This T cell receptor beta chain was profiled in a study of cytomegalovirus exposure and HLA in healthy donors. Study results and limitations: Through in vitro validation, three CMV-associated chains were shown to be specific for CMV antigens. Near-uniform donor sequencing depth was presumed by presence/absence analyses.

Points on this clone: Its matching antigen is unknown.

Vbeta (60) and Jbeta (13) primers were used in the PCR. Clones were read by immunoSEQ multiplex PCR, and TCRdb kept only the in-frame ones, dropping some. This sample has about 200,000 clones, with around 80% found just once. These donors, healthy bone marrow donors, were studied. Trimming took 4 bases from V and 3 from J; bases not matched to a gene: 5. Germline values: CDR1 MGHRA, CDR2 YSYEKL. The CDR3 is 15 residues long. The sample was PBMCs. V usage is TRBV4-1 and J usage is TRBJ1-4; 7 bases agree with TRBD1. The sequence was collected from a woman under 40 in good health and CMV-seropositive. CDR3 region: CASSRPGQSNEKLFF. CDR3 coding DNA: TGCGCCAGCAGCCGCCCGGGACAGTCTAATGAAAAACTGTTTTTT.